Listed below are T cell receptor beta chains from one sample, sequenced in a study of CD8 T cells in Susac syndrome. TCRdb passed the immunoSEQ multiplex PCR reads through MiXCR, listing each CDR3 protein once. The sample lists 180,000 or so distinct CDR3 sequences; roughly 95% were seen once. Sequencing input: CD4+ T cells from PBMCs. Receptor source: a human donor in good health. The CDR3 runs from the conserved cysteine through the conserved F or W. A D gene is named only where the DNA matches it firmly.

>.|TRBV12-3/TRBV12-4|TRBJ2-5
CASSLAPGGETQYF
>TRBD2|TRBV9|TRBJ2-3
CASSERGDTQYF
>.|TRBV27|TRBJ2-7
CASRRWEYEQYF
>TRBD2|TRBV7-8|TRBJ2-4
CASSLGWRERRGKNIQYF
>.|TRBV15|TRBJ2-4
CATSRVGYIQYF
>.|TRBV3-1|TRBJ2-3
CASSMHSTDTQYF
>TRBD2|TRBV7-3|TRBJ2-3
CASSSTVVAGWDADTQYF
>.|TRBV7-8|TRBJ2-2
CASSLGQSNTGELFF
>.|TRBV15|TRBJ2-5
CATSREETQYF
>.|TRBV7-9|TRBJ1-2
CASSKDGENYGYTF
>TRBD2|TRBV28|TRBJ2-3
CASSSSFSGTSTDTQYF
>.|TRBV29-1|TRBJ2-5
CSLRRRQETQYF
>.|TRBV30|TRBJ1-2
CAWGDDGYTF
>TRBD2|TRBV3-1|TRBJ2-7
CASSPTSGILAEQYF
>.|TRBV5-4|TRBJ2-4
CASSFRSRNLGKNIQYF
>.|TRBV18|TRBJ1-2
CASSPLSNSNYGYTF
>TRBD2|TRBV20-1|TRBJ2-1
CSAAGRDNEQFF
>TRBD1|TRBV27|TRBJ2-3
CAVQDRATDTQYF
>.|TRBV12-3/TRBV12-4|TRBJ2-3
CASTLTPTDTQYF
>.|TRBV20-1|TRBJ2-3
CSAHPGLAGTQYF
>TRBD2|TRBV18|TRBJ2-2
CASSPPSGRTGELFF